This T cell receptor beta chain emerged from a study of identical twins. TCRdb redid the calling of the 5' RACE reads with MiXCR, one entry per CDR3 protein. The table lists 450,000 or so distinct CDR3 sequences, less than 20% of them singletons, with around 10% in the top ten. The V gene's germline CDR1 is DFQATT and CDR2 SNEGSKA (reference sequence). V was clipped by 0 bases and J by 7 bases; unmatched bases: 4. CDR3 length: 15 residues. V gene TRBV20-1 combines with J gene TRBJ2-1, with 12 bases identical to TRBD2. The sequenced sample was naive T cells sorted from blood. This clonotype originated in a man in his forties or fifties in good health. For the CDR3, the DNA is TGCAGTGCTAGAGAACTAGCGGGAGGCCGGAATGAGCAGTTCTTC. This translates into CSARELAGGRNEQFF.